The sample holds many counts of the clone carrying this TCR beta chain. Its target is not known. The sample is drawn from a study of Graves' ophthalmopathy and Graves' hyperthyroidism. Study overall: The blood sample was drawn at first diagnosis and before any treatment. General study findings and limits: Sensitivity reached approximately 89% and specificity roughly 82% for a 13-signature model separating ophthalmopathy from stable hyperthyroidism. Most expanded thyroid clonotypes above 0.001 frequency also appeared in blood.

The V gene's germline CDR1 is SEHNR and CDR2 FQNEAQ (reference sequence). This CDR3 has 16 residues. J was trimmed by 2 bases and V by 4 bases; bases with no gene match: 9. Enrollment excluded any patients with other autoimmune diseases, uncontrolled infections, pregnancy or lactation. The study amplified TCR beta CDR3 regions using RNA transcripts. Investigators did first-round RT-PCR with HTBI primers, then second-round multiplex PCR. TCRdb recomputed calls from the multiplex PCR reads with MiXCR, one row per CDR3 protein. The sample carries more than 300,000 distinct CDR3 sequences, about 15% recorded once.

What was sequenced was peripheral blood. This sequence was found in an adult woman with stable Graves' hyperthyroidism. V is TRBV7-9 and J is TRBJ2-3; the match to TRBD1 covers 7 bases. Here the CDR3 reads CASSSYDRAPTDTQYF. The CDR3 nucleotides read TGTGCCAGCAGCTCATACGACAGGGCCCCCACAGATACGCAGTATTTT. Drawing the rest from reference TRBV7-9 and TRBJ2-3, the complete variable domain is DTGVSQNPRHKITKRGQNVTFRCDPISEHNRLYWYRQTLGQGPEFLTYFQNEAQLEKSRLLSDRFSAERPKGSFSTLEIQRTEQGDSAMYLCASSSYDRAPTDTQYFGPGTRLTVL.